The 30 T cell receptor beta chains listed next were all sequenced from one sample in a study of T cells in Graves' hyperthyroidism and ophthalmopathy. RNA transcripts provided the source from which TCR beta CDR3 regions were amplified. HTBI primers were employed in a first-round RT-PCR of the TCR CDR3. TCRdb reprocessed the multiplex PCR reads with MiXCR, giving one entry per CDR3 protein. The data hold nearly 250,000 distinct CDR3 sequences, with about 16% observed a single time. The sample consisted of blood. The source is a woman in her late teens or twenties with Graves' ophthalmopathy.

The table lists this clonotype with many counts. The chain recombines TRBV28 with TRBJ1-5, with 7 bases identical to TRBD1. The V gene end was trimmed by 3 bases and the J gene end by 0 bases; junction bases not matched to a gene: 5. There are 16 residues in the CDR3. Per the germline V gene, CDR1 is MDHEN and CDR2 is SYDVKM. The CDR3 is CASSLQGGYSNQPQHF. CDR3 bases: TGTGCCAGCAGTTTGCAGGGGGGGTATAGCAATCAGCCCCAGCATTTT.

This clonotype has at least ten counts. This rearrangement joins TRBV27 to TRBJ2-7; 7 nucleotides agree with TRBD1. Germline V gene data show CDR1 as MNHEY and CDR2 as SMNVEV (reference sequence). The length of the CDR3 is 14 residues. The J segment lost 5 bases and the V segment lost 4 bases, leaving 8 bases of the junction unmatched. The CDR3 sequence is CASSSTGTDNEQYF. The DNA of the CDR3 is TGTGCCAGCAGTTCCACCGGGACAGACAACGAGCAGTACTTC.

This clonotype was detected many times. The chain links TRBV28 to TRBJ2-7; 7 bases align to TRBD1. The CDR3 has 15 residues. The germline V gene encodes CDR1 MDHEN and CDR2 SYDVKM. With 2 bases clipped from V and 0 bases from J, the junction kept 4 bases outside the gene matches. This CDR3 is CASSLEGANSYEQYF. DNA for the CDR3: TGTGCCAGCAGTTTAGAGGGGGCTAACTCCTACGAGCAGTACTTC.

This clonotype was detected ten times or more. This chain joins TRBV27 and TRBJ2-3; maybe TRBD2 (6 bases). The germline V gene encodes CDR1 MNHEY and CDR2 SMNVEV (reference sequence). The CDR3 extends over 16 amino acids. The V end was cut by 5 bases, the J end by 1 base, with 16 bases between. CDR3 residues: CASSPLLGLGTDTQYF. The DNA for the CDR3 is TGTGCCAGCAGTCCCCTTCTGGGACTCGGCACAGATACGCAGTATTTT.

Points on this clonotype: This may be a read error, as it is one base from a much larger clone. This sequence joins TRBV6-8 and TRBJ2-5; tentative D call: TRBD2 (6 bases). The CDR3 runs to 14 residues. Germline V lookup: CDR1 MNHGY, CDR2 SAAAGT. Trimming shortened V by 7 bases and J by 5 bases, and 17 bases separated the two germline ends. The CDR3 region is CASTRLVAAETQYF. The CDR3 DNA sequence: TGTGCCAGCACCAGACTAGTGGCAGCGGAGACCCAGTACTTC.

This clonotype was recorded at least ten times. The chain employs TRBV7-6 and TRBJ2-5, with 7 bases that match TRBD1. CDR1 and CDR2 from the germline V gene are SGHVS and FNYEAQ. After removal of 4 bases from V and 3 bases from J, the junction contained 5 bases not matched to a gene. The CDR3 length is 14 residues. DNA of the CDR3: TGTGCCAGCAGCTCTAGACAGGGCAAAGAGACCCAGTACTTC. Translation gives CASSSRQGKETQYF.

There are many counts of this clonotype. This sequence joins TRBV9 and TRBJ2-1, with 9 bases that match TRBD2. The ends lost 2 bases at V and 7 bases at J; junction bases unmatched: 7. CDR3 size: 15 residues. From germline, CDR1 is SGDLS and CDR2 YYNGEE. CDR3 sequence: CASSVMAGGQNEQFF. The CDR3 DNA reads as TGTGCCAGCAGCGTTATGGCGGGGGGGCAAAATGAGCAGTTCTTC.

The rearrangement joins TRBV20-1 to TRBJ2-1; maybe TRBD2 (6 bases). The CDR3 spans 14 residues. V gave up 3 bases and J gave up 7 bases, with 16 bases separating them. Germline CDR1 is DFQATT and CDR2 is SNEGSKA (reference sequence). In nucleotides, the CDR3 is TGCAGTGCTAGTGGGGCTGCCGCGGGGAATGAGCAGTTCTTC. Translation gives CSASGAAAGNEQFF.

This clonotype was seen ten or more times. V usage is TRBV7-3 and J usage is TRBJ2-1, with a weak D call TRBD1 (5 bases). Per the germline V gene, CDR1 is SGHTA and CDR2 is FQGTGA. The V gene lost 4 bases and the J gene lost 7 bases, with 8 bases spanning the gap. This CDR3 spans 12 amino acids. For the CDR3, the DNA is TGTGCCAGCAGCTACTCAGGGAATGAGCAGTTCTTC. Translated, it gives CASSYSGNEQFF.

This clonotype was observed at least ten times. The V and J genes are TRBV29-1 and TRBJ1-3; no firm D call. This CDR3 region has 12 residues. The V and J ends lost 4 bases and 2 bases respectively, with 6 bases between them. CDR1 and CDR2 (germline): SQVTM, ANQGSEA. For the CDR3, the DNA is TGCAGCGTTGCGGGAACTGGAAACACCATATATTTT. Amino acid sequence: CSVAGTGNTIYF.

The V call is TRBV9, the J call TRBJ2-2; 8 nucleotides agree with TRBD2. V dropped 1 base and J dropped 6; count of bases not matched to a gene: 8. CDR1 and CDR2 from the germline V gene are SGDLS and YYNGEE. CDR3 size: 16 residues. DNA of the CDR3: TGTGCCAGCAGCGTATCGGAGCGGGGGAATCCCGGGGAGCTGTTTTTT. Its translation is CASSVSERGNPGELFF.

This clonotype has a handful of counts. V gene TRBV29-1 combines with J gene TRBJ2-1; 9 bases are shared with TRBD2. There are 16 residues in the CDR3. Trimming removed 6 bases from V and 6 bases from J; junction bases left unmatched: 15. Germline assignment: CDR1 SQVTM and CDR2 ANQGSEA. In DNA, the CDR3 is TGCAGCGTCTCCTACCCCGGGACTAGCTACTTCAATGAGCAGTTCTTC. Residues: CSVSYPGTSYFNEQFF.

Concerning this clonotype itself: Its ends do not fully match the called genes, so a read error is possible. The chain combines TRBV2 with TRBJ2-5; D uncertain. CDR3 length: 11 residues. Germline V gene data show CDR1 as SNHLY and CDR2 as FYNNEI. The CDR3: CASSDGPLYDF. In DNA form, the CDR3 reads TGTGCCAGCAGTGATGGGCCCCTGTATGACTTC. Full variable domain (rest looked up from reference TRBV2 and TRBJ2-5): EPEVTQTPSHQVTQMGQEVILRCVPISNHLYFYWYRQILGQKVEFLVSFYNNEISEKSEIFDDQFSVERPDGSNFTLKIRSTKLEDSAMYFCASSDGPLYDFGPGTRLLVL.

This clonotype was counted at least ten times. The chain couples TRBV11-2 to TRBJ2-7, with D hard to call. The germline V gene encodes CDR1 SGHAT and CDR2 FQNNGV. The germline V and J ends were trimmed by 4 bases and 1 base, with 11 bases remaining between them. The CDR3 covers 14 residues. In DNA, the CDR3 is TGTGCCAGCAGCTCACCTAGGGTTTCCTACGAGCAGTACTTC. Residues: CASSSPRVSYEQYF.

This clonotype has a count of ten or more. The chain is built from TRBV7-2 and TRBJ2-7; a possible D gene is TRBD2 (6 bases). V was shortened by 7 bases and J by 2 bases, with 15 bases between the two germline ends. Germline lookup yields CDR1 SGHTA and CDR2 FQGNSA. The CDR3 is 14 residues long. The CDR3 loop is CASTTSAGTYEQYF. CDR3 sequence (DNA): TGTGCCAGCACTACCAGCGCGGGGACCTACGAGCAGTACTTC. The full variable domain, its missing parts supplied by reference TRBV7-2 and TRBJ2-7, is GAGVSQSPSNKVTEKGKDVELRCDPISGHTALYWYRQSLGQGLEFLIYFQGNSAPDKSGLPSDRFSAERTGGSVSTLTIQRTQQEDSAVYLCASTTSAGTYEQYFGPGTRLTVT.

The sample holds many counts of this clonotype. The chain recombines TRBV28 with TRBJ1-6; no reliable D call. The CDR3 spans 14 residues. Trimming stripped 7 bases from V and 8 bases from J, with 15 bases between. CDR1 and CDR2 from the germline V gene are MDHEN and SYDVKM. CDR3 sequence (DNA): TGTGCCAGCAACCTACAAAGTGGGCATTCACCCCTCCACTTT. It codes for CASNLQSGHSPLHF.

This clonotype was detected ten times or more. This chain joins TRBV18 and TRBJ1-4; TRBD1 agrees at 7 bases. Germline CDR1 is KGHSH and CDR2 is LQKENI. The CDR3 runs 15 residues. Germline trimming cut 3 bases from V and 10 bases from J; bases unmatched to any gene: 11. CDR3 sequence (DNA): TGTGCCAGCTCACCCAGTACAGGGGATGTTGGAAAACTGTTTTTT. Translating it yields CASSPSTGDVGKLFF.

The table lists this clonotype with many counts. The genes are TRBV10-3 and TRBJ2-7; possible D gene TRBD1, 6 bases. The V end lost 0 bases, the J end lost 2 bases, and 17 bases lay between the germline ends. Per the germline V gene, CDR1 is ENHRY and CDR2 is SYGVKD. This CDR3 is built from 17 residues. CDR3 in DNA: TGTGCCATCAGTGAGTCCAGTTATAGGGGGTCCCCCTACGAGCAGTACTTC. Encoded protein: CAISESSYRGSPYEQYF.

The chain joins TRBV7-9 to TRBJ1-2; TRBD1 agrees at 9 bases. CDR3 length: 12 residues. Germline CDR1 and CDR2: SEHNR and FQNEAQ (reference sequence). J gave up 8 bases and V 6 bases, and 4 bases lay outside the gene matches. CDR3 region: CASRSTGGGYTF. The CDR3 coding sequence is TGTGCCAGCAGATCGACAGGGGGAGGCTACACCTTC.

In this sample, this clonotype turned up many times. This chain connects TRBV4-1 to TRBJ2-3; D is unclear. Trimming removed 1 base from V and 5 bases from J, with 7 bases in between. This CDR3 has 13 residues. CDR1 MGHRA and CDR2 YSYEKL come from the germline V gene. CDR3 loop: CASSQGLQDTQYF. DNA for the CDR3: TGCGCCAGCAGCCAAGGACTTCAAGATACGCAGTATTTT.

At least ten counts were recorded for this clonotype. The chain carries TRBV5-8 and TRBJ2-1; 13 nucleotides align to TRBD2. The V gene's germline CDR1 is SGHTS and CDR2 YDEGEE. CDR3 length equals 16 residues. The V segment lost 4 bases and the J segment 6 bases; nucleotides outside the gene matches: 7. CDR3 in DNA: TGTGCCAGCAGCGCCCGACTAGCGGGGGGTTCCAATGAGCAGTTCTTC. It specifies CASSARLAGGSNEQFF.

This clonotype was observed at least ten times. This chain links TRBV7-2 with TRBJ2-4; D is possibly TRBD1 (6 bases). CDR1 SGHTA and CDR2 FQGNSA come from the germline V gene. CDR3 length: 16 amino acids. V was cut by 3 bases and J by 1 base, with 13 bases left in between. CDR3 loop: CASSFQGGGAKNIQYF. Written as DNA, the CDR3 is TGTGCCAGCAGCTTCCAAGGGGGTGGTGCCAAAAACATTCAGTACTTC.

At least ten counts were recorded for this clonotype. The chain has TRBV3-1 and TRBJ2-5; 7 bases are a match to TRBD2. J gave up 5 bases and V 4 bases, and 7 bases lay outside the gene matches. The CDR3 runs to 14 residues. Germline lookup yields CDR1 LGHDT and CDR2 YNNKEL (reference sequence). In DNA form, the CDR3 reads TGTGCCAGCAGCCCACGGGAAGCGGGGGAGACCCAGTACTTC. As protein: CASSPREAGETQYF.

This clonotype was picked up many times. The chain links TRBV7-9 to TRBJ2-1, with TRBD2 matching over 8 bases. Germline CDR1 is SEHNR and CDR2 is FQNEAQ (reference sequence). V lost 4 bases, J lost 1 base, and 15 bases stayed unmatched. The CDR3 consists of 19 residues. This CDR3 is CASSSPTGGAVSSYNEQFF. The CDR3 DNA is TGTGCCAGCAGCTCCCCGACGGGAGGGGCCGTCTCATCCTACAATGAGCAGTTCTTC.

This clonotype was seen only a few times. This sequence joins TRBV2 and TRBJ1-5; tentatively, D is TRBD1 (6 bases). The germline V gene encodes CDR1 SNHLY and CDR2 FYNNEI. This CDR3 region has 13 residues. V lost 7 bases and J 12 bases, leaving 19 bases between the germline ends. The CDR3: CASTEGAGESQHF. The CDR3 bases are TGTGCCAGCACCGAAGGGGCAGGGGAGAGCCAGCATTTT.

The chain employs TRBV2 and TRBJ2-3; unclear D gene. The V gene's germline CDR1 is SNHLY and CDR2 FYNNEI. The germline V and J ends were trimmed by 1 base and 0 bases, with 11 bases remaining between them. The CDR3 has 16 residues. In DNA form, the CDR3 reads TGTGCCAGCAGTGAAGGAGCTTGCGCAAGCACAGATACGCAGTATTTT. It specifies CASSEGACASTDTQYF.

In the case of this clonotype: This could be a read error, since a much larger clone is one nucleotide away. The V call is TRBV25-1, the J call TRBJ1-4; no definite D call. CDR1 and CDR2 from the germline V gene are MGHDK and SYGVNS. The CDR3 runs to 15 residues. The CDR3 DNA sequence: TGTGCCAGCGGTGAATGGGCCGGAGCAAATGAAAAACTGTTTTTT. This sequence encodes CASGEWAGANEKLFF.

This clonotype was seen a handful of times. J is TRBJ2-2 and V is TRBV9; D tentatively reads TRBD1 or TRBD2 (5 bases each). There are 19 residues in the CDR3. The germline gives CDR1 SGDLS, CDR2 YYNGEE. V dropped 0 bases and J dropped 2 bases, with 20 bases sitting between them. The CDR3 DNA is TGTGCCAGCAGCGTAGGGAAGGGGAGCAACTATCCTAACACCGGGGAGCTGTTTTTT. This sequence encodes CASSVGKGSNYPNTGELFF.

This clonotype was found many times. This rearrangement joins TRBV12-3 or TRBV12-4 to TRBJ1-6; 8 bases agree with TRBD1. With V trimmed by 5 bases and J by 10 bases, 10 bases remained unmatched. There are 15 residues in the CDR3. The CDR3 region is CASSIYRGGWSPLHF. DNA of the CDR3: TGTGCCAGCAGTATATACAGGGGGGGTTGGTCACCCCTCCACTTT.

This clonotype was counted ten times or more. The J gene is TRBJ1-5, the V gene TRBV6-1, with no clear D. The CDR3 is 14 residues long. CDR1 MNHNS and CDR2 SASEGT come from the germline V gene. V was cut by 5 bases and J by 4 bases, with 12 bases left in between. CDR3 in amino acids: CASSLTLMNQPQHF. CDR3 sequence (DNA): TGTGCCAGCAGTTTGACCTTAATGAATCAGCCCCAGCATTTT.